This entry lists 28 T cell receptor beta chains sequenced from one sample in a study of blood T cell repertoires in COVID-19. Assay: immunoSEQ multiplex PCR; the TCRdb copy retains only in-frame clones and omits some. The top ten hold roughly 1.4% of the sample, which has hundreds of thousands of clones, 86% seen once. The material sequenced was peripheral blood. These receptors all stem from a woman younger than 45 with active or convalescent COVID-19.

The V call is TRBV12-3 or TRBV12-4, the J call TRBJ2-5, with D perhaps matching TRBD1 (5 bases). The germline V and J ends were trimmed by 2 bases and 4 bases, with 8 bases remaining between them. CDR3 length: 13 amino acids. The CDR3 spells CASSLRGGETQYF. The CDR3 DNA follows: TGTGCCAGCAGTTTAAGGGGTGGAGAGACCCAGTACTTC.

The chain joins TRBV10-2 to TRBJ2-3, with D perhaps matching TRBD1 (6 bases). The germline CDR1 and CDR2 sequences are WSHSY and SAAADI. The CDR3 is made up of 15 amino acids. V lost 5 bases, J lost 5 bases, and 17 bases lay in between. The CDR3 nucleotides are TGCGCCAGCAGTCCACTTTGGGGGCCGGGAGATACGCAGTATTTT. Its protein product is CASSPLWGPGDTQYF.

The V call is TRBV10-3, the J call TRBJ2-7; 7 positions agree with TRBD2. Trimming took 2 bases from V and 2 from J; bases not matched to a gene: 6. This CDR3 has 15 residues. Germline CDR1 ENHRY, CDR2 SYGVKD. The CDR3 is CAISEPGGSAYEQYF. CDR3 nucleotide sequence: TGTGCCATCAGTGAGCCGGGGGGATCCGCCTACGAGCAGTACTTC.

The rearrangement uses TRBV19 and TRBJ1-2; TRBD1 is a possible D gene (6 bases). The V gene's germline CDR1 is LNHDA and CDR2 SQIVND (reference sequence). V lost 6 bases and J 1 base, leaving 21 bases between the germline ends. The CDR3 runs 17 residues. CDR3: CASSITPGQLNNYGYTF. The CDR3 DNA sequence: TGTGCCAGTAGCATAACGCCCGGACAGCTAAATAACTATGGCTACACCTTC.

This clone was seen a handful of times. This chain uses TRBV19 with TRBJ2-2; 8 bases are shared with TRBD1. This CDR3 is 17 amino acids long. V trimming: 3 bases; J trimming: 1 base; junction bases outside the gene matches: 7. Germline V lookup: CDR1 LNHDA, CDR2 SQIVND (reference sequence). CDR3 nucleotides: TGTGCCAGTAGTATCCTAGCCGGGACAGGGAACACCGGGGAGCTGTTTTTT. Its translation: CASSILAGTGNTGELFF.

The chain combines TRBV19 with TRBJ1-6; 10 bases line up with TRBD1. With V trimmed by 4 bases and J by 6 bases, 18 bases remained unmatched. There are 20 residues in the CDR3. Germline lookup yields CDR1 LNHDA and CDR2 SQIVND (reference sequence). The CDR3 spells CASSTKTSPGQGLPNSPLHF. DNA of the CDR3: TGTGCCAGTAGTACAAAAACCTCCCCGGGACAGGGGCTACCTAATTCACCCCTCCACTTT. Full variable domain (rest looked up from reference TRBV19 and TRBJ1-6): DGGITQSPKYLFRKEGQNVTLSCEQNLNHDAMYWYRQDPGQGLRLIYYSQIVNDFQKGDIAEGYSVSREKKESFPLTVTSAQKNPTAFYLCASSTKTSPGQGLPNSPLHFGNGTRLTVT.

CDR3 in DNA: TGCGCCAGCAGCCAACCTACCAGGGGTAACTATGGCTACACCTTC. As protein: CASSQPTRGNYGYTF. V and J are TRBV4-1 and TRBJ1-2; perhaps TRBD1 as D (6 bases). This CDR3 is 15 amino acids long. Trimming removed 2 bases from V and 1 base from J, with 11 bases in between. The germline V gene has CDR1 MGHRA and CDR2 YSYEKL.

The J gene is TRBJ1-2, the V gene TRBV7-6; TRBD1 might be the D (6 bases). CDR1 SGHVS and CDR2 FNYEAQ come from the germline V gene. The CDR3 runs 14 residues. Trimming cost V 1 base and J 7 bases, with 13 bases left between them. The DNA of the CDR3 is TGTGCCAGCAGCTTAGAGGGCCAGGGGCCTGGCTACACCTTC. This encodes CASSLEGQGPGYTF.

The V gene is TRBV19, the J gene TRBJ1-4; possibly TRBD1 for D (5 bases). The V gene's germline CDR1 is LNHDA and CDR2 SQIVND (reference sequence). CDR3 length: 19 residues. Trimming took off 6 bases at V and 8 bases at J, with 31 bases between the two ends. CDR3 loop: CASRIRYGDSPSLGEKLFF. In DNA, the CDR3 is TGTGCCAGTAGAATCCGCTATGGGGACTCACCCAGTTTGGGGGAAAAACTGTTTTTT. Filled out from reference TRBV19 and TRBJ1-4, the complete variable domain reads DGGITQSPKYLFRKEGQNVTLSCEQNLNHDAMYWYRQDPGQGLRLIYYSQIVNDFQKGDIAEGYSVSREKKESFPLTVTSAQKNPTAFYLCASRIRYGDSPSLGEKLFFGSGTQLSVL.

V and J are TRBV18 and TRBJ1-1, with 7 bases matching TRBD1. From germline, CDR1 is KGHSH and CDR2 LQKENI. CDR3 length: 15 amino acids. With V trimmed by 0 bases and J by 4 bases, 5 bases remained unmatched. CDR3 protein: CASSPPDRAGTEAFF. CDR3 sequence (DNA): TGTGCCAGCTCACCACCTGACAGGGCGGGCACTGAAGCTTTCTTT.

The V call is TRBV2, the J call TRBJ2-2; D gene ambiguous. The CDR3 consists of 16 residues. Trimming cost V 0 bases and J 2 bases, with 10 bases left between them. CDR1 SNHLY and CDR2 FYNNEI come from the germline V gene. In DNA, the CDR3 is TGTGCCAGCAGTGAAGCGGCACAGTCCAACACCGGGGAGCTGTTTTTT. Encoded protein: CASSEAAQSNTGELFF. The full variable domain, completed using reference TRBV2 and TRBJ2-2, is EPEVTQTPSHQVTQMGQEVILRCVPISNHLYFYWYRQILGQKVEFLVSFYNNEISEKSEIFDDQFSVERPDGSNFTLKIRSTKLEDSAMYFCASSEAAQSNTGELFFGEGSRLTVL.

This clone was recorded a few times. The chain combines TRBV14 with TRBJ1-2; no clear D gene. Trimming shortened V by 1 base and J by 6 bases, and 18 bases separated the two germline ends. Germline V gives CDR1 SGHDN, CDR2 FVKESK. CDR3 length equals 16 residues. Here the CDR3 reads CASSQGDTPHDDGYTF. CDR3 bases: TGTGCCAGCAGCCAAGGTGACACACCCCACGACGATGGCTACACCTTC.

The chain joins TRBV7-2 to TRBJ2-5; 8 nucleotides agree with TRBD2. Germline V gene data show CDR1 as SGHTA and CDR2 as FQGNSA. CDR3 length: 16 amino acids. Trimming at V came to 2 bases and at J to 3 bases, leaving 8 bases not matched to a gene. CDR3 bases: TGTGCCAGCAGCTTAAATTCACTAGCGGCCAAAGAGACCCAGTACTTC. This translates into CASSLNSLAAKETQYF.

V and J are TRBV25-1 and TRBJ1-4; 9 nucleotides agree with TRBD1. CDR1 and CDR2 from the germline V gene are MGHDK and SYGVNS. V trimming: 4 bases; J trimming: 2 bases; junction bases outside the gene matches: 5. This CDR3 region has 16 residues. CDR3 in DNA: TGTGCCAGCAGTGGCCGGGACAGGGTCACTAATGAAAAACTGTTTTTT. Protein product: CASSGRDRVTNEKLFF.

V usage is TRBV25-1 and J usage is TRBJ1-1; 7 nucleotides agree with TRBD1. This CDR3 has 15 residues. Germline lookup yields CDR1 MGHDK and CDR2 SYGVNS. Trimming removed 8 bases from V and 6 bases from J; junction bases left unmatched: 15. The CDR3 region has the DNA TGTGCCAGCGGGCACACAGGGGCATCTAGCGCTGAAGCTTTCTTT. As protein: CASGHTGASSAEAFF.

This clone was detected once. CDR3 residues: CASSIRDRATGYTF. The CDR3 DNA reads TGTGCCAGTAGTATCCGGGACAGGGCCACTGGCTACACCTTC. The chain couples TRBV19 to TRBJ1-2, with 9 bases lining up with TRBD1. Germline V lookup: CDR1 LNHDA, CDR2 SQIVND (reference sequence). This CDR3 spans 14 amino acids. Losses at the gene ends were 3 bases for V and 7 bases for J; bases not matched to a gene: 6.

This chain links TRBV4-1 with TRBJ2-5; D uncertain. The germline CDR1 and CDR2 sequences are MGHRA and YSYEKL. The CDR3 loop spans 12 amino acids. The germline V and J ends were trimmed by 4 bases and 5 bases, with 8 bases remaining between them. The CDR3 spells CASSRPLETQYF. In nucleotides, the CDR3 is TGCGCCAGCAGCCGGCCTTTGGAGACCCAGTACTTC.

The chain joins TRBV10-3 to TRBJ1-1, with TRBD1 matching 7 bases. Germline values: CDR1 ENHRY, CDR2 SYGVKD. The length of the CDR3 is 15 residues. V was clipped by 8 bases and J by 1 base; unmatched bases: 10. The CDR3 nucleotides read TGTGCCATCCGACGGACGGGGACAGAGAACACTGAAGCTTTCTTT. It is translated as CAIRRTGTENTEAFF.

The sample holds one count of this clone. The rearrangement uses TRBV27 and TRBJ1-1; the D gene is possibly TRBD1 (6 bases). There are 15 residues in the CDR3. V was trimmed by 7 bases and J by 1 base, leaving 16 bases between them. Per the germline V gene, CDR1 is MNHEY and CDR2 is SMNVEV (reference sequence). In DNA form, the CDR3 reads TGTGCCAGCACCAGACCGGGACAACAGAACACTGAAGCTTTCTTT. It encodes CASTRPGQQNTEAFF.

The V and J genes are TRBV11-3 and TRBJ1-2, with a possible D match to TRBD1 (6 bases). CDR3 length: 13 residues. Trimming pared 8 bases from V and 5 bases from J, leaving 15 bases between. Germline V lookup: CDR1 SGHNT, CDR2 YENEEA. CDR3 DNA: TGTGCCAGCGGACCGGGACACTTATATGGCTACACCTTC. As protein: CASGPGHLYGYTF.

J is TRBJ1-2 and V is TRBV7-6; 10 nucleotides align to TRBD1. The V and J ends lost 5 bases and 5 bases, in that order; junction bases with no gene match: 2. CDR1 is SGHVS, CDR2 FNYEAQ, per germline. There are 13 residues in the CDR3. This CDR3 is CASSPGQGYGYTF. CDR3 DNA sequence: TGTGCCAGCAGCCCGGGACAGGGGTATGGCTACACCTTC.

This chain's CDR3 is CSVESNFTDTQYF. The CDR3 DNA reads TGCAGCGTTGAGTCAAATTTCACAGATACGCAGTATTTT. The gene calls are TRBV29-1 and TRBJ2-3; no clear D gene. This CDR3 has 13 amino acids. Germline loops: CDR1 SQVTM, CDR2 ANQGSEA. V was shortened by 3 bases and J by 2 bases, with 9 bases between the two germline ends.

This clone was recorded once. The V gene is TRBV9, the J gene TRBJ2-5, with 8 bases lining up with TRBD2. The CDR3 spans 14 residues. Germline trimming cut 2 bases from V and 3 bases from J; bases unmatched to any gene: 3. Germline-derived CDR1 and CDR2 are SGDLS and YYNGEE. CDR3 residues: CASSVGLAEETQYF. The CDR3 nucleotides read TGTGCCAGCAGCGTCGGACTAGCCGAAGAGACCCAGTACTTC.

This clone showed up just once. This chain joins TRBV19 and TRBJ1-1, with D tentatively TRBD1 (6 bases). The CDR3 consists of 15 residues. The germline gives CDR1 LNHDA, CDR2 SQIVND (reference sequence). V gave up 6 bases and J gave up 2 bases, with 16 bases separating them. The CDR3 spells CASSNHRTVNTEAFF. The CDR3 nucleotides are TGTGCCAGTAGCAATCACCGGACAGTAAACACTGAAGCTTTCTTT.

V is TRBV3-1 (or the pseudogene TRBV3-2) and J is TRBJ1-6; a weak D match, TRBD1 (5 bases). Trimming left V 2 bases short and J 0 bases short, with 5 bases between. CDR1 and CDR2 from the germline V gene are LGHDT and YNNKEL (reference sequence). This CDR3 has 15 amino acids. CDR3 amino acids: CASSQTGSYNSPLHF. The CDR3 DNA sequence: TGTGCCAGCAGCCAAACAGGCTCCTATAATTCACCCCTCCACTTT.

The V and J genes are TRBV5-1 and TRBJ1-1; 8 bases are shared with TRBD1. The V segment lost 10 bases and the J segment 3 bases; nucleotides outside the gene matches: 8. Looked up from germline, CDR1 is SGHRS and CDR2 is YFSETQ. The length of the CDR3 is 13 residues. The CDR3 here is CACRQGADTEAFF. CDR3 in DNA: TGCGCCTGTAGGCAGGGGGCGGACACTGAAGCTTTCTTT.

About this clone: Other DNA sequences in this specimen translate into the identical CDR3. The chain couples TRBV18 to TRBJ1-2, with TRBD1 identical over 10 bases. CDR3 length: 12 amino acids. CDR1 and CDR2 (germline): KGHSH, LQKENI. The V segment lost 3 bases and the J segment 8 bases; nucleotides outside the gene matches: 0. CDR3 amino acids: CASSPGQGGYTF. The CDR3 nucleotides read TGTGCCAGCTCACCGGGACAGGGGGGCTACACCTTC.

This clone was counted only a few times. The J gene is TRBJ1-2, the V gene TRBV29-1; D unresolved. V was pared by 4 bases and J by 6 bases, with 12 bases between. The CDR3 length is 12 residues. Germline V gene lookup returns CDR1 SQVTM and CDR2 ANQGSEA. The CDR3 DNA follows: TGCAGCGTTGCGAGTAGACATGATGGCTACACCTTC. Protein product: CSVASRHDGYTF.